These 5 T cell receptor beta chains originate from one sample sequenced in a study of quantifying T cell responses using KT2 cells. At the level of the study: RNA was reverse transcribed with TCR alpha and beta constant-region primers.

The cDNA 3' end received a ligated oligonucleotide with a UMI. The first PCR ran roughly 4 cycles with an equimolar RC1.1 and RC1.2 beta primer mix. TCRdb called the UMI-ligation and nested PCR reads again in MiXCR, with one record for every CDR3 protein. The sample lists tens of thousands of distinct CDR3 sequences, less than 7.5% occurring once. The sample comprised PBMCs spiked with cells of the T cell clone KT2. These receptors all stem from a human donor.

The J gene is TRBJ2-1, the V gene TRBV12-3 or TRBV12-4; 8 bases map to TRBD1. The ends lost 5 bases at V and 0 bases at J; junction bases unmatched: 6. CDR3 length: 16 amino acids. The CDR3 bases are TGTGCCAGCAGTACCTGGACAGGGACCTCCTACAATGAGCAGTTCTTC. This sequence encodes CASSTWTGTSYNEQFF.

This clonotype appeared a few times. This chain uses TRBV11-2 with TRBJ2-7; 13 nucleotides line up with TRBD2. The CDR3 is made up of 14 amino acids. V was pared by 4 bases and J by 7 bases, with 4 bases of the junction left unmatched. The germline V gene encodes CDR1 SGHAT and CDR2 FQNNGV. The CDR3 loop is CASSSLAGGQEQYF. CDR3 nucleotide sequence: TGTGCCAGCAGCTCACTAGCGGGAGGGCAGGAGCAGTACTTC.

This clonotype has only a few counts. The rearrangement uses TRBV6-2 or TRBV6-3 and TRBJ1-1, with TRBD1 matching over 7 bases. CDR3 size: 14 residues. After removal of 2 bases from V and 7 bases from J, the junction contained 7 bases not matched to a gene. Germline values: CDR1 MNHEY, CDR2 SVGEGT. The CDR3 here is CASSYGGGEIEAFF. In nucleotides, the CDR3 is TGTGCCAGCAGTTACGGAGGGGGCGAGATTGAAGCTTTCTTT.

The chain employs TRBV10-3 and TRBJ2-5; D tentatively reads TRBD1 or TRBD2 (5 bases each). V dropped 5 bases and J dropped 0 bases, with 16 bases sitting between them. CDR3 length equals 16 residues. Germline V gives CDR1 ENHRY, CDR2 SYGVKD. Here the CDR3 DNA reads TGTGCCATCAGTACTCACCCAGAGGGGTACCAAGAGACCCAGTACTTC. The encoded protein is CAISTHPEGYQETQYF.

The CDR3 region is CASGATQGTNTEAFF. For the CDR3, the DNA is TGTGCCAGCGGAGCCACTCAGGGTACGAACACTGAAGCTTTCTTT. The chain carries TRBV12-3 or TRBV12-4 and TRBJ1-1; perhaps TRBD1 as D (5 bases). Deletions cut 8 bases from V and 1 base from J, with 17 bases between. This CDR3 comprises 15 residues.